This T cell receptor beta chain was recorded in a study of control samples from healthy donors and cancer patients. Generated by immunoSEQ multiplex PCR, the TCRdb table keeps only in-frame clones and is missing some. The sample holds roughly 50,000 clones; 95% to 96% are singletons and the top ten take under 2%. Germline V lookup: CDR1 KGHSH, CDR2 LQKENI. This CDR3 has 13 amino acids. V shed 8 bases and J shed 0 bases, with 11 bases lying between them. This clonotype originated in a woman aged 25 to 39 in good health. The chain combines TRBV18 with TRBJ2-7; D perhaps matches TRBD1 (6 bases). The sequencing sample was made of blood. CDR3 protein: CASQGPPSYEQYF. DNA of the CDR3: TGTGCCAGCCAGGGGCCCCCCTCCTACGAGCAGTACTTC. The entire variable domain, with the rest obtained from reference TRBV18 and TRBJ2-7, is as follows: NAGVMQNPRHLVRRRGQEARLRCSPMKGHSHVYWYRQLPEEGLKFMVYLQKENIIDESGMPKERFSAEFPKEGPSILRIQQVVRGDSAAYFCASQGPPSYEQYFGPGTRLTVT.